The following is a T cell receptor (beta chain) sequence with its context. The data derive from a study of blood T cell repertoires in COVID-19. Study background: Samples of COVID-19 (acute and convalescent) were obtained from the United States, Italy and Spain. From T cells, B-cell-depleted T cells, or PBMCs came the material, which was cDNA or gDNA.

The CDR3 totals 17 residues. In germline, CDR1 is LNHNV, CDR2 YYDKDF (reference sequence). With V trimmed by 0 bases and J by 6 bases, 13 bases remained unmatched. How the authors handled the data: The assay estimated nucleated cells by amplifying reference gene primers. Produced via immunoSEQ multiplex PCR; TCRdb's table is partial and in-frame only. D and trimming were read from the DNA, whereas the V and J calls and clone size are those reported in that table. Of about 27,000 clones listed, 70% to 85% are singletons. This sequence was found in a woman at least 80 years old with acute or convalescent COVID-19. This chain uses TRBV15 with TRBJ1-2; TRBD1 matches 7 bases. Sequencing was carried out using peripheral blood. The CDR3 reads CATSRDALEGAIDGYTF. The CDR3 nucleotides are TGTGCCACCAGCAGAGATGCCCTAGAGGGGGCGATTGATGGCTACACCTTC.